The T cell receptor (beta chain) under discussion was sequenced for a study of OX40 agonist ivuxolimab in advanced cancers. Study overall: Those enrolled were approximately 78% male, with a mean age of about 66 years and ages from roughly 20 to 90.

TCRdb's copy holds only in-frame clones and misses some; the assay was immunoSEQ multiplex PCR. The table includes about 70,000 clones, around 87% detected once. Blood got drawn at baseline, again on cycle 4 day 1, and then on cycle 7 day 1. The germline gives CDR1 SNHLY, CDR2 FYNNEI. The V end lost 4 bases, the J end lost 0 bases, and 10 bases lay between the germline ends. There are 16 residues in the CDR3. The source is an adult with an advanced solid tumor such as melanoma, head and neck, liver or kidney cancer. Material: CD4+ or CD8+ T cells sorted from blood, obtained in a trial of the OX40 agonist ivuxolimab. V gene TRBV2 combines with J gene TRBJ1-6; D gene ambiguous. The CDR3 DNA follows: TGTGCCAGCAGTGTGGAACTGAGCTCCTATAATTCACCCCTCCACTTT. It is translated as CASSVELSSYNSPLHF.